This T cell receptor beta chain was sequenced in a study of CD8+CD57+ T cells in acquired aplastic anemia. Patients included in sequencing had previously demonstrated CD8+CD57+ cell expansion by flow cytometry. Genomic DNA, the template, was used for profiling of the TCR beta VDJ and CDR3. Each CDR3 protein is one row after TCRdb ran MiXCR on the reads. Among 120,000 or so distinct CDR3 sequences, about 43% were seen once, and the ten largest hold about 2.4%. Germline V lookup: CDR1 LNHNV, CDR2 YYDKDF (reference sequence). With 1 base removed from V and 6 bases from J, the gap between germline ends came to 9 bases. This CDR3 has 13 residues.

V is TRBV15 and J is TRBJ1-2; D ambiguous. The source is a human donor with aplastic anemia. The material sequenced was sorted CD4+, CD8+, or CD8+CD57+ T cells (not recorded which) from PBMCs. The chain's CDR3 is CATSRGQIDGYTF. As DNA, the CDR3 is TGTGCCACCAGCAGAGGGCAGATCGATGGCTACACCTTC.